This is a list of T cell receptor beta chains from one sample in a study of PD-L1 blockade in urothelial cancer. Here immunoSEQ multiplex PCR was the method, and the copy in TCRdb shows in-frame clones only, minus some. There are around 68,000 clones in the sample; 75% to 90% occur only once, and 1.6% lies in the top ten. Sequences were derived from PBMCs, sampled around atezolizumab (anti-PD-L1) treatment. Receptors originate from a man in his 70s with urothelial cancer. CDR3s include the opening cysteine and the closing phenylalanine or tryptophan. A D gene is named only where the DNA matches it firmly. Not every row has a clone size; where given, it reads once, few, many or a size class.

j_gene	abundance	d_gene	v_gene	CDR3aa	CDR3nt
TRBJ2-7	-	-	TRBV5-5	CASSRRRDDNHEQYF	TGTGCCAGCAGCCGACGGCGCGACGACAACCACGAGCAGTACTTC
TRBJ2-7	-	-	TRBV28	CASSPTASYEQYF	TGTGCCAGCAGTCCGACAGCTTCCTACGAGCAGTACTTC
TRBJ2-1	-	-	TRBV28	CASNTYLLLGGGINEQFF	TGTGCCAGCAACACCTACCTACTACTAGGTGGGGGGATAAATGAGCAGTTCTTC
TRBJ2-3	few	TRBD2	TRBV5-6	CASSLGLAGTDTQYF	TGTGCCAGCAGCCTTGGACTAGCGGGAACAGATACGCAGTATTTT
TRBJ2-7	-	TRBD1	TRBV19	CASSKPGQGPYEQYF	TGTGCCAGTAGTAAACCGGGACAGGGACCCTACGAGCAGTACTTC
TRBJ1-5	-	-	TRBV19	CASSMTRGNQPQHF	TGTGCCAGTAGTATGACACGTGGCAATCAGCCCCAGCATTTT
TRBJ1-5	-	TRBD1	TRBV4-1	CASSHRGAGGSNQPQHF	TGCGCCAGCAGCCATAGAGGGGCAGGGGGTAGCAATCAGCCCCAGCATTTT
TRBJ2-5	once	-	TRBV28	CASSIGGFQETQYF	TGTGCCAGCAGCATTGGGGGGTTTCAAGAGACCCAGTACTTC
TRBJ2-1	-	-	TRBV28	CASRESGTYNEQFF	TGTGCCAGCAGGGAATCCGGGACCTACAATGAGCAGTTCTTC
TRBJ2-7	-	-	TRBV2	CASSDSVEPGIQQYF	TGTGCCAGCAGTGACTCGGTCGAGCCAGGGATACAGCAGTACTTC
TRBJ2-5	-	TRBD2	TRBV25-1	CASTTSGREETQYF	TGTGCCAGCACCACTAGCGGGAGAGAAGAGACCCAGTACTTC
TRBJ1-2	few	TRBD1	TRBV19	CASRLDRGPGYTF	TGTGCCAGTAGGTTGGACAGGGGGCCTGGCTACACCTTC
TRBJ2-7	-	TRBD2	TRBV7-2	CASSLTGTSGTHYEQYF	TGTGCCAGCAGCTTAACGGGGACTAGCGGGACTCACTACGAGCAGTACTTC
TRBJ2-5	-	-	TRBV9	CASSVGLAVGTQYF	TGTGCCAGCAGCGTAGGGCTAGCCGTAGGCACCCAGTACTTC
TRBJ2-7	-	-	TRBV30	CAWSVPGRYEQYF	TGTGCCTGGAGTGTCCCAGGGAGGTACGAGCAGTACTTC
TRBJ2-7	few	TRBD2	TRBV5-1	CASSKTSGRVPYEQYF	TGCGCCAGCAGCAAGACTAGCGGGAGGGTCCCCTACGAGCAGTACTTC
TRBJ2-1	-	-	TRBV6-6	CASLPGLSYNEQFF	TGTGCCAGCCTACCGGGACTTTCCTACAATGAGCAGTTCTTC
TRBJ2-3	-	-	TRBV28	CASSPAGYRDSTDTQYF	TGTGCCAGCAGTCCCGCCGGCTATCGGGATAGCACAGATACGCAGTATTTT
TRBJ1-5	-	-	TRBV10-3	CAISGGGGGREGHQPQHF	TGTGCCATCAGTGGAGGGGGTGGGGGACGGGAAGGCCATCAGCCCCAGCATTTT
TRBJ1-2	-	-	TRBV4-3	CASSQDRENYGYTF	TGCGCCAGCAGCCAAGATCGCGAAAACTATGGCTACACCTTC
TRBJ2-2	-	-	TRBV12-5	CASGLKQGNTGELFF	TGTGCTAGTGGTTTGAAACAGGGGAACACCGGGGAGCTGTTTTTT
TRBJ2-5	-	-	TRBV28	CASSLPGYQETQYF	TGTGCCAGCAGTTTACCGGGATATCAAGAGACCCAGTACTTC
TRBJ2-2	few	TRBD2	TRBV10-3	CAISESREVGELFF	TGTGCCATCAGTGAGTCGCGGGAGGTAGGGGAGCTGTTTTTT
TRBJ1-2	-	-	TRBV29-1	CSVVQGNYGYTF	TGCAGCGTTGTGCAGGGGAACTATGGCTACACCTTC
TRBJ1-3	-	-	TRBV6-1	CASSVSQGGTIYF	TGTGCCAGCAGTGTCTCGCAGGGAGGGACCATATATTTT
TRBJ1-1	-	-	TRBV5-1	CASSLQNMNTEAFF	TGCGCCAGCAGCTTACAGAATATGAACACTGAAGCTTTCTTT
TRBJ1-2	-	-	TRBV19	CASKTDYGYTF	TGTGCCAGTAAGACAGACTATGGCTACACCTTC
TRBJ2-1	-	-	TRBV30	CAWRPPGVYEQFF	TGTGCCTGGAGGCCCCCAGGGGTGTATGAGCAGTTCTTC
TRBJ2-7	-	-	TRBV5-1	CASSSGQSWEQYF	TGCGCCAGCAGCAGCGGACAGTCGTGGGAGCAGTACTTC
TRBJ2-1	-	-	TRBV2	CASTGGHYNEQFF	TGTGCCAGCACTGGGGGACACTACAATGAGCAGTTCTTC
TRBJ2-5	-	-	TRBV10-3	CAISEPEETQYF	TGTGCCATCAGTGAGCCTGAAGAGACCCAGTACTTC
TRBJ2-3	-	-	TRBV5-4	CASSLDLASTDTQYF	TGTGCCAGCAGCCTGGACCTAGCCAGCACAGATACGCAGTATTTT
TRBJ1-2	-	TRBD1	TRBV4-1	CASSPRQGASYGYTF	TGCGCCAGCAGCCCCCGGCAGGGGGCGAGCTATGGCTACACCTTC
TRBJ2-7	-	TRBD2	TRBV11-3	CASSFSGSPHEQYF	TGTGCCAGCAGCTTTAGCGGGAGCCCCCACGAGCAGTACTTC
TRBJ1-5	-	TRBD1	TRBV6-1	CASSEVGQALGSNQPQHF	TGTGCCAGCAGTGAAGTGGGACAGGCTCTGGGTAGCAATCAGCCCCAGCATTTT
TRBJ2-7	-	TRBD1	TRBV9	CASSAGQAAYEQYF	TGTGCCAGCAGCGCTGGACAGGCCGCCTACGAGCAGTACTTC
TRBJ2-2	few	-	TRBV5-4	CASSHDGGATGELFF	TGTGCCAGCAGCCACGATGGGGGGGCAACCGGGGAGCTGTTTTTT
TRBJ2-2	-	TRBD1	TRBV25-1	CASTPTGGDTGELFF	TGTGCCAGCACCCCAACAGGGGGTGACACCGGGGAGCTGTTTTTT